A selection of T cell receptor beta chains follows, all from one sample in a study of technical replicates of blood from a few donors. The data were produced by immunoSEQ multiplex PCR, yet TCRdb's version contains in-frame clones alone and is incomplete. The sample records around 83,000 clones, nearly 95% being singletons. Specimen: T cells isolated from PBMCs. The origin of the receptors is a human donor in good health. The CDR3 runs from the conserved cysteine through the conserved F or W. Each record gives: J gene, clone size, D gene, V gene, CDR3 DNA, CDR3 protein. A D gene is named only where the DNA matches it firmly. Some rows mark clone size as missing; the rest say once, few, many or name a class of expanded clone.

TRBJ2-7	-	-	TRBV28	TGTGCCAGCAGAGGACAGTTCTACGAGCAGTACTTC	CASRGQFYEQYF
TRBJ1-1	-	-	TRBV29-1	TGCAGCGTTGAAGACGGGTACGGCACTGAAGCTTTCTTT	CSVEDGYGTEAFF
TRBJ2-7	-	-	TRBV5-1	TGCGCCAGCAGCCCCCGTGGCGGAACCTACGAGCAGTACTTC	CASSPRGGTYEQYF
TRBJ2-2	-	-	TRBV4-1	TGCGCCACCCAGGGAACTGGGGAGCTGTTTTTT	CATQGTGELFF
TRBJ2-4	-	TRBD2	TRBV2	TGTGCCAGCAGACAGACTAGCGGGGGGGTCAAAAACATTCAGTACTTC	CASRQTSGGVKNIQYF
TRBJ2-6	-	TRBD2	TRBV27	TGTGCCAGCAGTACACTAGCGAAGGGTCCTGGGGCCAACGTCCTGACTTTC	CASSTLAKGPGANVLTF
TRBJ2-4	-	TRBD1	TRBV19	TGTGCCAGTAGCCCCGGACAGGGGGGTGGATTAGCCAAAAACATTCAGTACTTC	CASSPGQGGGLAKNIQYF
TRBJ2-1	-	TRBD2	TRBV28	TGTGCCAGCAGTTCCGCTAGCGGGGGGCCCAATGAGCAGTTCTTC	CASSSASGGPNEQFF
TRBJ2-4	-	TRBD1	TRBV7-9	TGTGCCAGCAGCTTCCCCCGGGACAGGGGGGAGAGGGCCAAAAACATTCAGTACTTC	CASSFPRDRGERAKNIQYF
TRBJ2-2	-	TRBD2	TRBV29-1	TGCAGCGTTGAAGATTCTAGCGGGAAGAACACCGGGGAGCTGTTTTTT	CSVEDSSGKNTGELFF
TRBJ1-5	-	TRBD1	TRBV6-6	TGTGCCAGCAGCAGGGGGCGGGGTCCCAAACAGCCCCAGCATTTT	CASSRGRGPKQPQHF
TRBJ2-7	few	-	TRBV27	TGTGCCAGCTCCGACGGGGTCGGGGGCTACGAGCAGTACTTC	CASSDGVGGYEQYF
TRBJ1-2	few	-	TRBV4-2	TGTGCCAGCAGGGACGGGAGACAACGCTATGGCTACACCTTC	CASRDGRQRYGYTF
TRBJ2-7	-	-	TRBV5-1	TGCGCCAGCAGCTTGGTTCGGGATAACTACGAGCAGTACTTC	CASSLVRDNYEQYF
TRBJ1-5	-	TRBD1	TRBV11-2	TGTGCCAGCAGCTTTTCAGGGGGCCAGGGACAGCCCCAGCATTTT	CASSFSGGQGQPQHF
TRBJ1-4	-	-	TRBV28	TGTGCCAGCAGCCTCCGTCCCGGAGGTGAAAAACTGTTTTTT	CASSLRPGGEKLFF
TRBJ2-1	-	TRBD2	TRBV29-1	TGCAGCGTTGAAGACGTCCGCGGGAGGGACCACAATGAGCAGTTCTTC	CSVEDVRGRDHNEQFF
TRBJ2-7	-	TRBD1	TRBV27	TGTGCCAGCAGTGTCGGACAGGGGTACGAGCAGTACTTC	CASSVGQGYEQYF
TRBJ2-7	-	-	TRBV6-6	TGTGCCAGCAGTTACTCGGGAGGAACCTACGAGCAGTACTTC	CASSYSGGTYEQYF
TRBJ2-7	-	TRBD1	TRBV4-1	TGCGCCAGCAGCCCGGGACAGGGATTCTACGAGCAGTACTTC	CASSPGQGFYEQYF
TRBJ2-2	-	TRBD1	TRBV19	TGTGCCAGTAGTACTCACGACAGGGGGGGAACCGCGAACACCGGGGAGCTGTTTTTT	CASSTHDRGGTANTGELFF
TRBJ2-6	-	-	TRBV7-3	TGTGCCAGCAGCTTAAAGGGGGGGGCTGGGGCCAACGTCCTGACTTTC	CASSLKGGAGANVLTF
TRBJ2-3	-	-	TRBV6-5	TGTGCCAGCAGTTCCCGGGGAGGAGATACGCAGTATTTT	CASSSRGGDTQYF
TRBJ2-7	-	-	TRBV7-2	TGTGCCAGCAGCCCCTTCGCAGGGCCGAGCTCCTACGAGCAGTACTTC	CASSPFAGPSSYEQYF
TRBJ2-7	-	TRBD2	TRBV11-2	TGTGCCAGCAGCTCAGACTGGGCTAGCGGGGGCTCCTACGAGCAGTACTTC	CASSSDWASGGSYEQYF
TRBJ1-2	-	-	TRBV11-2	TGTGCCAGCAGCTGGCCAGGGGTATGGTATGGCTACACCTTC	CASSWPGVWYGYTF
TRBJ1-5	-	-	TRBV4-1	TGCGCCAGCAGCCAAGAAGACAGCTATCAGCCCCAGCATTTT	CASSQEDSYQPQHF
TRBJ2-1	-	-	TRBV5-4	TGTGCCAGCAGCCCTTCCCACAATGAGCAGTTCTTC	CASSPSHNEQFF
TRBJ1-5	-	-	TRBV10-3	TGTGCCATCAGTGAGTCCACAGGGCGAAATCAGCCCCAGCATTTT	CAISESTGRNQPQHF
TRBJ2-5	-	-	TRBV2	TGTGCCAGCAGTCCTCTCCTGGCGGACCAAGAGACCCAGTACTTC	CASSPLLADQETQYF
TRBJ2-5	-	-	TRBV2	TGTGCCAGCGGGGTACGGGCGGGTGGGGAGACCCAGTACTTC	CASGVRAGGETQYF
TRBJ1-5	once	-	TRBV10-3	TGTGCCATCAGCCTGGGGGGTAAGGATCAGCCCCAGCATTTT	CAISLGGKDQPQHF
TRBJ1-5	-	-	TRBV4-2	TGTGCCAGCAGCCCCTATCTTGGAGAGCCCCAGCATTTT	CASSPYLGEPQHF
TRBJ2-1	-	-	TRBV27	TGTGCCAGCAGTCCGCCCCGGGGGACTGGCTCCTACAATGAGCAGTTCTTC	CASSPPRGTGSYNEQFF
TRBJ1-1	-	-	TRBV6-1	TGTGCCAGCAGTGAAGCTCCGGAGATTATGAACACTGAAGCTTTCTTT	CASSEAPEIMNTEAFF
TRBJ2-3	-	-	TRBV19	TGTGCCAGTAGTATTTGGGGGGGGCTCGGAGATACGCAGTATTTT	CASSIWGGLGDTQYF
TRBJ2-2	-	-	TRBV27	TGTGCCAGCAGTTTATCCGGGAACACCGGGGAGCTGTTTTTT	CASSLSGNTGELFF
TRBJ1-5	-	-	TRBV4-1	TGCGCCAGCAGCCAAGATCCGGGAGATTATCAGCCCCAGCATTTT	CASSQDPGDYQPQHF
TRBJ1-2	-	-	TRBV7-9	TGTGCCAGCAGCGAGCCCTTGACAATACACTATGGCTACACCTTC	CASSEPLTIHYGYTF
TRBJ2-7	few	-	TRBV20-1	TGCAGTGCTAGACTCGCCGGCGAGCAGTACTTC	CSARLAGEQYF
TRBJ2-7	-	TRBD2	TRBV4-1	TGCGCCAGCAGCCAGCCGACTAGCGCTTTCTCCGAGCAGTACTTC	CASSQPTSAFSEQYF
TRBJ2-1	-	-	TRBV2	TGTGCCAGCATACGGGTTCGCTCCTACAATGAGCAGTTCTTC	CASIRVRSYNEQFF
TRBJ1-1	few	-	TRBV4-1	TGCGCCAGCAGCCAAGATTTGAGCGTAGGCTATGAAGCTTTCTTT	CASSQDLSVGYEAFF
TRBJ2-1	-	TRBD1	TRBV6-1	TGTGCCAGCAGTACAGGGGCCTACAATGAGCAGTTCTTC	CASSTGAYNEQFF